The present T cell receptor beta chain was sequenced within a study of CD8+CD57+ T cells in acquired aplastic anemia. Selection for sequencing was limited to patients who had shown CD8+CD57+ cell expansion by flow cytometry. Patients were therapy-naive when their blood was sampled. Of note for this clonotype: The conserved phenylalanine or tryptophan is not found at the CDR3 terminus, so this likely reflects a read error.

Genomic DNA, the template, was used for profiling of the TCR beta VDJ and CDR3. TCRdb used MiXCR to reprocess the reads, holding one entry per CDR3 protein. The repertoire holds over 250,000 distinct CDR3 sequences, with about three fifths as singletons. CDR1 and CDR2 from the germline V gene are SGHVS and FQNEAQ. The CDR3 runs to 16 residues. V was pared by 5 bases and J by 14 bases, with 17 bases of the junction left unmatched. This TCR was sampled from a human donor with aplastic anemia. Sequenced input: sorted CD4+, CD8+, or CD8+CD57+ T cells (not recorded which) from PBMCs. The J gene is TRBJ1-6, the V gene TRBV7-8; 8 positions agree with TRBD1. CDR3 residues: CASSLDRGRLSLTLHL. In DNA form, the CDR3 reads TGTGCCAGCAGCCTCGACAGGGGACGCCTTAGTTTGACCCTCCACCTT.